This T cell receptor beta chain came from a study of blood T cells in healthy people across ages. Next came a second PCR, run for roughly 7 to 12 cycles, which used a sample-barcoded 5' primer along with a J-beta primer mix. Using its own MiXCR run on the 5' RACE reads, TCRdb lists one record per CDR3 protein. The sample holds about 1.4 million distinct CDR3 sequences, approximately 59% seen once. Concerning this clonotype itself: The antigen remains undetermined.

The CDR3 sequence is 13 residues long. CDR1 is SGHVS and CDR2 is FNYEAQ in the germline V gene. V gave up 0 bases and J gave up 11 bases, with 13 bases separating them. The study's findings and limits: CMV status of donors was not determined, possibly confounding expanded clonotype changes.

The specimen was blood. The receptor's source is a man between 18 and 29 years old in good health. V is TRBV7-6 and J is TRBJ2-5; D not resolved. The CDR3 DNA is TGTGCCAGCAGCTTAGCGAGGCTCAATGAGCAGTACTTC. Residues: CASSLARLNEQYF.